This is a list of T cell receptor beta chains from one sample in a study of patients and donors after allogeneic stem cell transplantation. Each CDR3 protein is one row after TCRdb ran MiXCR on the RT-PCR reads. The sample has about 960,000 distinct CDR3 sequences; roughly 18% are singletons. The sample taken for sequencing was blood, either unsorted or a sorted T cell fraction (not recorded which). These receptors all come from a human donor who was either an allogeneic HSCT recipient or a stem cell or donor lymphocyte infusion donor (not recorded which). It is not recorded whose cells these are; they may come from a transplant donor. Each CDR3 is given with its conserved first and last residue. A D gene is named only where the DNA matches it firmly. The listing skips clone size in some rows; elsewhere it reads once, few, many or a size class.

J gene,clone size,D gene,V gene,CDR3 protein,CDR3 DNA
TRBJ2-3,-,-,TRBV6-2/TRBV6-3,CASSYDTYTDTQYF,TGTGCCAGCAGTTACGACACCTACACAGATACGCAGTATTTT
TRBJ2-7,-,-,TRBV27,CASLPWLDSPYEQYF,TGTGCCAGCTTGCCTTGGCTCGACAGCCCCTACGAGCAGTACTTC
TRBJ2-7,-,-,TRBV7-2,CASSWDGGDYEQYF,TGTGCCAGCAGCTGGGATGGCGGAGACTACGAGCAGTACTTC
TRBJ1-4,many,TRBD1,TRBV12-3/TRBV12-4,CASRRDRPDEKLFF,TGTGCCAGCAGAAGGGACAGGCCCGATGAAAAACTGTTTTTT
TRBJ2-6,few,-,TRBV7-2,CASSLDRAVLTF,TGTGCCAGCAGCTTAGATAGGGCCGTCCTGACTTTC
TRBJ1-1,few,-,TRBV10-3,CAISEPRRGSTEAFF,TGTGCCATCAGTGAGCCCAGGAGAGGAAGCACTGAAGCTTTCTTT
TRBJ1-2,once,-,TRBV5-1,CASSLAGAQGGSGYTF,TGCGCCAGCAGCTTGGCGGGGGCACAGGGAGGAAGTGGCTACACCTTC
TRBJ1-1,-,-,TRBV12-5,CASGPTNTEAFF,TGTGCTAGTGGTCCGACGAACACTGAAGCTTTCTTT
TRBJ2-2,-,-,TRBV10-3,CAINRENTGELFF,TGTGCCATCAATCGGGAGAACACCGGGGAGCTGTTTTTT
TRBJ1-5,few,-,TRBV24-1,CATSEDAYQPQHF,TGTGCCACCAGTGAGGACGCGTATCAGCCCCAGCATTTT
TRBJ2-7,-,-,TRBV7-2,CASRSPPGHLLSYEQYF,TGTGCCAGCAGATCCCCCCCGGGACACCTACTCTCCTACGAGCAGTACTTC
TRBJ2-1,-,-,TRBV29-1,CSVTYGGGNEQFF,TGCAGCGTGACCTATGGGGGAGGCAATGAGCAGTTCTTC
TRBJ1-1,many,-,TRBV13,CASSHTGSYTEAFF,TGTGCCAGCAGCCATACAGGGTCATACACTGAAGCTTTCTTT
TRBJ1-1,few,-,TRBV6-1,CASSARGKTEAFF,TGTGCCAGCAGTGCCCGGGGGAAGACTGAAGCTTTCTTT
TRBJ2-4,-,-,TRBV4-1,CASSQDRPNIQYF,TGCGCCAGCAGCCAAGATCGACCGAACATTCAGTACTTC
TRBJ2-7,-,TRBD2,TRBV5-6,CASSLVVVSSGNYEQYF,TGTGCCAGCAGCTTGGTTGTGGTCTCTAGCGGGAACTACGAGCAGTACTTC
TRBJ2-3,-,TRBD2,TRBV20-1,CSASPLAGSREFGADTQYF,TGCAGTGCTAGTCCCCTAGCGGGTAGTCGTGAATTCGGGGCAGATACGCAGTATTTT
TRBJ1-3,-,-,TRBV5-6,CASRSRYAGNTIYF,TGTGCCAGCAGGTCGCGGTACGCTGGAAACACCATATATTTT
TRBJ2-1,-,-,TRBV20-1,CSARPGLSSYNEQFF,TGCAGTGCTAGACCGGGTCTTAGCTCCTACAATGAGCAGTTCTTC
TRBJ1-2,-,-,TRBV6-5,CAGRYNTGGVYTF,TGTGCCGGCCGTTACAATACAGGCGGGGTGTACACCTTC
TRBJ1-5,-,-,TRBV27,CASSLSGWTGNQPQHF,TGTGCCAGCAGTCTAAGTGGCTGGACAGGCAATCAGCCCCAGCATTTT
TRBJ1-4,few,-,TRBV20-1,CSARDIRTNEKLFF,TGCAGTGCTAGGGACATCCGGACTAATGAAAAACTGTTTTTT
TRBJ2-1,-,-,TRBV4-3,CASSQDVGYKGGFEQFF,TGCGCCAGCAGCCAAGATGTTGGCTACAAGGGGGGGTTTGAGCAGTTCTTC
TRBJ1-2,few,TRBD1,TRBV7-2,CASSLVGQVNYGYTF,TGTGCCAGCAGCTTAGTGGGACAGGTTAACTATGGCTACACCTTC
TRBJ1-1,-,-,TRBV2,CASSRRMNTEAFF,TGTGCCAGCAGCCGACGGATGAACACTGAAGCTTTCTTT
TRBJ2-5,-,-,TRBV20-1,CSAITGGQETQYF,TGCAGTGCTATTACCGGGGGCCAAGAGACCCAGTACTTC
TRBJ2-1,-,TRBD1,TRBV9,CASNGQGARNEQFF,TGTGCCAGCAACGGACAGGGGGCGCGCAATGAGCAGTTCTTC
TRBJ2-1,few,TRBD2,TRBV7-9,CASSLGLAVINEQFF,TGTGCCAGCAGCCTAGGACTAGCGGTAATTAATGAGCAGTTCTTC
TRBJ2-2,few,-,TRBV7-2,CASSPGQRTYRGELFF,TGTGCCAGCAGCCCTGGACAGAGGACTTACCGGGGGGAGCTGTTTTTT
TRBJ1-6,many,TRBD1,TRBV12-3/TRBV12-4,CASSFQGVRNSPLHF,TGTGCCAGCAGTTTTCAGGGGGTGAGGAATTCACCCCTCCACTTT
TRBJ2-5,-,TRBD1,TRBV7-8,CASSLVTGGIMRETQYF,TGTGCCAGCAGCTTAGTTACAGGGGGCATAATGCGAGAGACCCAGTACTTC
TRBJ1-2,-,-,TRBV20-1,CSARALTGHNGYTF,TGCAGTGCTAGAGCCCTCACCGGGCACAATGGCTACACCTTC
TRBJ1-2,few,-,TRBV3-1,CASSAGGPNGYTF,TGTGCCAGCAGCGCCGGGGGGCCGAATGGCTACACCTTC
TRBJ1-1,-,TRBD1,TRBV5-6,CASSSGTGGVTEAFF,TGTGCCAGCAGCTCCGGGACAGGGGGCGTCACTGAAGCTTTCTTT
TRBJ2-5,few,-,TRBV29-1,CSVRGAVQETQYF,TGCAGCGTAAGGGGGGCCGTACAAGAGACCCAGTACTTC
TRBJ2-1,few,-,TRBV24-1,CATSARVTGPNEQFF,TGTGCCACCAGTGCCCGGGTTACAGGGCCCAATGAGCAGTTCTTC
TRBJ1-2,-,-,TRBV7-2,CATTFRTNYGYTF,TGTGCCACGACTTTCAGAACTAACTATGGCTACACCTTC
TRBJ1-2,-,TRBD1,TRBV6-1,CASSPRTGRGHGYTF,TGTGCCAGCAGTCCCCGGACAGGGCGGGGTCATGGCTACACCTTC
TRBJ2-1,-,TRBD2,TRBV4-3,CASSQGASAGGIRRNEQFF,TGCGCCAGCAGCCAAGGGGCCTCAGCGGGGGGTATTAGGAGGAATGAGCAGTTCTTC
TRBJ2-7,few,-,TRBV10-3,CAISESSGGSFSYEQYF,TGTGCCATCAGTGAGTCGTCGGGCGGATCCTTTTCTTACGAGCAGTACTTC
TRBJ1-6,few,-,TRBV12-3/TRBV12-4,CASSQRGGISPLHF,TGTGCCAGCAGCCAACGGGGAGGGATTTCACCCCTCCACTTT
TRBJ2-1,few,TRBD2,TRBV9,CASSVGPTLAGEEGNEQFF,TGTGCCAGCAGCGTTGGCCCTACCTTGGCGGGAGAGGAGGGCAATGAGCAGTTCTTC
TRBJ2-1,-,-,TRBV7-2,CASSLDPGPNNEQFF,TGTGCCAGCAGCCTCGACCCGGGGCCCAACAATGAGCAGTTCTTC
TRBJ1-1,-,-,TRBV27,CASSFDHTNTEAFF,TGTGCCAGCAGTTTTGACCATACGAACACTGAAGCTTTCTTT
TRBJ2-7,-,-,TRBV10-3,CAISEEGLGYYEQYF,TGTGCCATCAGTGAAGAGGGATTAGGGTACTACGAGCAGTACTTC
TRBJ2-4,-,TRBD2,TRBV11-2,CASSATPGLAGRGAKNIQYF,TGTGCCAGCAGCGCCACCCCGGGACTAGCGGGGAGAGGAGCCAAAAACATTCAGTACTTC
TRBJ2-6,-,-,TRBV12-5,CASGLVTGPRANVLTF,TGTGCTAGTGGTTTGGTAACCGGCCCGAGAGCCAACGTCCTGACTTTC
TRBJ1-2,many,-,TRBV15,CATSRDGLAYGYTF,TGTGCCACCAGCAGAGATGGCCTAGCCTATGGCTACACCTTC